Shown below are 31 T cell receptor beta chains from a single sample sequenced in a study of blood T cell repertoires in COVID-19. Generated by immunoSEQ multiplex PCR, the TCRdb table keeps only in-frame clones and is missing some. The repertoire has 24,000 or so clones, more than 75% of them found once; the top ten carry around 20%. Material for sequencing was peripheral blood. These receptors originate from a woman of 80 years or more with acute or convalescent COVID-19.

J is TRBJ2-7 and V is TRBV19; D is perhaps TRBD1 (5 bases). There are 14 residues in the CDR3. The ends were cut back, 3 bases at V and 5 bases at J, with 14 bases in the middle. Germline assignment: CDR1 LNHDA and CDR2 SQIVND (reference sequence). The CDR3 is CASSMIQGVDEQYF. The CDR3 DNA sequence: TGTGCCAGTAGTATGATCCAGGGTGTTGACGAGCAGTACTTC.

The CDR3 DNA reads as TGTGCCAGCAGCTCGACAGGGTCCTTGGAGACCCAGTACTTC. It translates to CASSSTGSLETQYF. This chain uses TRBV7-2 with TRBJ2-5; TRBD1 aligns across 7 bases. Germline values: CDR1 SGHTA, CDR2 FQGNSA. J lost 5 bases, V lost 4 bases, and 7 bases had no gene match. The CDR3 has 14 amino acids.

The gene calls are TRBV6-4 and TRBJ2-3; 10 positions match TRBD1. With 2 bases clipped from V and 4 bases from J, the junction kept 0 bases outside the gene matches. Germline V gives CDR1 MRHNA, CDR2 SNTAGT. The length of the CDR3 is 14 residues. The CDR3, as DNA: TGTGCCAGCAGTGACGGACAGGGGGCAGATACGCAGTATTTT. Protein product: CASSDGQGADTQYF.

The CDR3, as DNA: TGTGCCAGCAGTCGACAGGCAAGCAACACTGAAGCTTTCTTT. Protein product: CASSRQASNTEAFF. The chain joins TRBV14 to TRBJ1-1; D perhaps matches TRBD1 (6 bases). Germline V gene sequence: CDR1 SGHDN, CDR2 FVKESK. The CDR3 loop spans 14 amino acids. Trimming removed 6 bases from V and 2 bases from J, with 13 bases in between.

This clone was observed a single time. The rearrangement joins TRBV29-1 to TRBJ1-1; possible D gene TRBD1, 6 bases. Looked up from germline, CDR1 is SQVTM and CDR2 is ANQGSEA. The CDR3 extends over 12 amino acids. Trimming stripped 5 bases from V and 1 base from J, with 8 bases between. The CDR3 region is CSVRQANTEAFF. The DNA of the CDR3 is TGCAGCGTTAGACAGGCGAACACTGAAGCTTTCTTT.

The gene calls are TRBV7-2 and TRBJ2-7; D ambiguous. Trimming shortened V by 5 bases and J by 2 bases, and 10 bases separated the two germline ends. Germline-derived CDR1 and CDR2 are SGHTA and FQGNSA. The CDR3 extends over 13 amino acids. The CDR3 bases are TGTGCCAGCAGCCCCCAGACTCCCTACGAGCAGTACTTC. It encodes CASSPQTPYEQYF. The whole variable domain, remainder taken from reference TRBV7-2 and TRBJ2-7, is GAGVSQSPSNKVTEKGKDVELRCDPISGHTALYWYRQSLGQGLEFLIYFQGNSAPDKSGLPSDRFSAERTGGSVSTLTIQRTQQEDSAVYLCASSPQTPYEQYFGPGTRLTVT.

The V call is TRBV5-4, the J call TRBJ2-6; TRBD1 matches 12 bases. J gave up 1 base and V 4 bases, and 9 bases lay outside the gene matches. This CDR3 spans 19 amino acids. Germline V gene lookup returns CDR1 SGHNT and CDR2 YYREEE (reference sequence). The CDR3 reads CASSPGGTGGLSGANVLTF. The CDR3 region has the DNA TGTGCCAGCAGCCCCGGGGGGACAGGGGGCCTTTCTGGGGCCAACGTCCTGACTTTC.

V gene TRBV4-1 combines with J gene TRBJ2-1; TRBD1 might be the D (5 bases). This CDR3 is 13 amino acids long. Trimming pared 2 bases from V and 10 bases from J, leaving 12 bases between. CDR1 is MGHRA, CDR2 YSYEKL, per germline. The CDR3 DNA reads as TGCGCCAGCAGCCAAACAGATCAGGGAGAGCAGTTCTTC. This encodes CASSQTDQGEQFF.

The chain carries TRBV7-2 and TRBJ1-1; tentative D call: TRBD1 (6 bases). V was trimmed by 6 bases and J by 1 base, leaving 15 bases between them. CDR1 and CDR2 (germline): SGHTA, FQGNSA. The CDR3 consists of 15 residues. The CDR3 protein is CASRPGGQGNTEAFF. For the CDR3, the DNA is TGTGCCAGCAGGCCGGGGGGGCAGGGGAACACTGAAGCTTTCTTT.

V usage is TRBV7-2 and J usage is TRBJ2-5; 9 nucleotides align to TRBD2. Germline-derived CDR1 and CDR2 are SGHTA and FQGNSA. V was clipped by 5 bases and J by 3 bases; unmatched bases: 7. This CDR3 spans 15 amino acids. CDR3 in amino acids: CASSPPPSGKETQYF. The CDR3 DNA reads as TGTGCCAGCAGCCCCCCCCCTAGCGGGAAAGAGACCCAGTACTTC.

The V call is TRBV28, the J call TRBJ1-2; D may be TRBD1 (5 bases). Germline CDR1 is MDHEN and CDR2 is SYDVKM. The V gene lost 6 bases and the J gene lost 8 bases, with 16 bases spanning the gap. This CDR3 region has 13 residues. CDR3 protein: CASSLPRDWGYTF. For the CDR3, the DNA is TGTGCCAGCAGCCTGCCTCGGGACTGGGGCTACACCTTC.

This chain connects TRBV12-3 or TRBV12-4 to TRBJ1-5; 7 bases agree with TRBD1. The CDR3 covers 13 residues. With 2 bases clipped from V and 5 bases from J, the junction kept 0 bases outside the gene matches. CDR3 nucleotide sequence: TGTGCCAGCAGTTTAACAGGGGATCAGCCCCAGCATTTT. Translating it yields CASSLTGDQPQHF.

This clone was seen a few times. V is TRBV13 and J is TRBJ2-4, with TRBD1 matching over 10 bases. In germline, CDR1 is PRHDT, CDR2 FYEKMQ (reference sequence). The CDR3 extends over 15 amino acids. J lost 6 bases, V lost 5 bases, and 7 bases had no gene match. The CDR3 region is CASSMTGGRGNIQYF. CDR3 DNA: TGTGCCAGCAGCATGACAGGGGGCCGGGGAAACATTCAGTACTTC.

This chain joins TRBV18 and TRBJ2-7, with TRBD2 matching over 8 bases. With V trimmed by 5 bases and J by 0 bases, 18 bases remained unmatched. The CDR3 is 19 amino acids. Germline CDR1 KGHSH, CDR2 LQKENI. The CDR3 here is CASSSVLRVAGTSSYEQYF. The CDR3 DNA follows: TGTGCCAGCTCATCGGTATTACGCGTCGCGGGGACTAGCTCCTACGAGCAGTACTTC.

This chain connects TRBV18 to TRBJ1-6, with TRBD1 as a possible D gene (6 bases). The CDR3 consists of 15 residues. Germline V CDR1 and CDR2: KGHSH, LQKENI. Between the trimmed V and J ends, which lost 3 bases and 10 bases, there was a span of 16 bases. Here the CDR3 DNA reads TGTGCCAGCTCACCCGCCAGAGGGACAAACTCACCCCTCCACTTT. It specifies CASSPARGTNSPLHF.

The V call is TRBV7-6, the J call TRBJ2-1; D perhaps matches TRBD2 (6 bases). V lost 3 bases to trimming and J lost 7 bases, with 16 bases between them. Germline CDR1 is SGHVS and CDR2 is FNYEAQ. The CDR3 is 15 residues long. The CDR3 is CASSLGPGGLNEQFF. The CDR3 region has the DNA TGTGCCAGCAGCTTGGGCCCCGGAGGGCTGAATGAGCAGTTCTTC.

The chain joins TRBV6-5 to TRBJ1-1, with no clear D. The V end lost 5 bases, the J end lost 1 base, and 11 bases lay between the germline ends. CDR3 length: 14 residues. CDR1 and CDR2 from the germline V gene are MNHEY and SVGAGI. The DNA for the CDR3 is TGTGCCAGCAGTAAACCGAGCGGGAACACTGAAGCTTTCTTT. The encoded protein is CASSKPSGNTEAFF.

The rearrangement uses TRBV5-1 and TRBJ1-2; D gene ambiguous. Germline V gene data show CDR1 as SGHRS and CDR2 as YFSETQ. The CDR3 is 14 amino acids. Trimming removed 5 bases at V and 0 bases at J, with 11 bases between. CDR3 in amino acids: CASSPGSANYGYTF. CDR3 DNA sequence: TGCGCCAGCAGTCCAGGCTCAGCTAACTATGGCTACACCTTC.

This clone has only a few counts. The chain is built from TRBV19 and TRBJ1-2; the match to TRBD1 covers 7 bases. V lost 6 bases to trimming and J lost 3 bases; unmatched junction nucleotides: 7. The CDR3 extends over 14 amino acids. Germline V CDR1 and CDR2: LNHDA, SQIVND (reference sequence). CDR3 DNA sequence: TGTGCCAGTAGCCCGACACAGGGGCACTATGGCTACACCTTC. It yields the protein CASSPTQGHYGYTF.

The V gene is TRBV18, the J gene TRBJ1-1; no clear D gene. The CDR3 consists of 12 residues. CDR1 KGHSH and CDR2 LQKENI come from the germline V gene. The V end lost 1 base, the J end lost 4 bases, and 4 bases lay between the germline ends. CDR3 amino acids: CASSPRRTEAFF. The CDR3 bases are TGTGCCAGCTCACCACGTCGCACTGAAGCTTTCTTT.

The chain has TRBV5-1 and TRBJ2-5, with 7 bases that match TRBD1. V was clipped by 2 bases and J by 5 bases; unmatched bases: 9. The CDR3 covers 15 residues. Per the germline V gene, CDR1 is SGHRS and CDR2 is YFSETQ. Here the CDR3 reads CASSFTRQGRETQYF. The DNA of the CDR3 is TGCGCCAGCAGCTTTACCCGACAGGGACGGGAGACCCAGTACTTC. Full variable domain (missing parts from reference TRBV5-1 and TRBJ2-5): KAGVTQTPRYLIKTRGQQVTLSCSPISGHRSVSWYQQTPGQGLQFLFEYFSETQRNKGNFPGRFSGRQFSNSRSEMNVSTLELGDSALYLCASSFTRQGRETQYFGPGTRLLVL.

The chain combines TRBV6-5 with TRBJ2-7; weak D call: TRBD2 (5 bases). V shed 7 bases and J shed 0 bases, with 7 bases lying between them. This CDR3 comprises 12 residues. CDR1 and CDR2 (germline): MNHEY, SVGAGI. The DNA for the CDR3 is TGTGCCAGCATGGAGGTCTCCTACGAGCAGTACTTC. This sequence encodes CASMEVSYEQYF.

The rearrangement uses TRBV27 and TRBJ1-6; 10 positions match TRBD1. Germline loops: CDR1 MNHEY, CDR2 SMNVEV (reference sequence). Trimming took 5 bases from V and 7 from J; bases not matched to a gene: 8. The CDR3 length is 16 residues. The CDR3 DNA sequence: TGTGCCAGCAGTCCCCGGGACAGGGGTCCCAATTCACCCCTCCACTTT. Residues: CASSPRDRGPNSPLHF.

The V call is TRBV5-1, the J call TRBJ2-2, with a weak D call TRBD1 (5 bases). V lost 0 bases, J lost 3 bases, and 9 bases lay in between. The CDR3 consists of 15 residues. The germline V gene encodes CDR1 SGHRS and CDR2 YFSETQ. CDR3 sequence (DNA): TGCGCCAGCAGCTTGGGGACCAGGGACACCGGGGAGCTGTTTTTT. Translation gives CASSLGTRDTGELFF.

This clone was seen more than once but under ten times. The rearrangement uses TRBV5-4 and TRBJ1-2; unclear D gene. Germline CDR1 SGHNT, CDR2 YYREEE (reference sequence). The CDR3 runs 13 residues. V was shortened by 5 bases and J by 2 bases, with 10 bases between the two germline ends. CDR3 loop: CASRNGVNYGYTF. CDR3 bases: TGTGCCAGCAGAAACGGGGTGAACTATGGCTACACCTTC.

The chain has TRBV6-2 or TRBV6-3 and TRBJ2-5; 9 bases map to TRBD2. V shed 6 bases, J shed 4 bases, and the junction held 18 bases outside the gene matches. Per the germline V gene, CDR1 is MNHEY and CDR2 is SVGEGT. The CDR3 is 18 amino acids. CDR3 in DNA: TGTGCCAGCAGCGGTCGAGAGGCGGGAGGGCCCGGTTCAGAGACCCAGTACTTC. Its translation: CASSGREAGGPGSETQYF.

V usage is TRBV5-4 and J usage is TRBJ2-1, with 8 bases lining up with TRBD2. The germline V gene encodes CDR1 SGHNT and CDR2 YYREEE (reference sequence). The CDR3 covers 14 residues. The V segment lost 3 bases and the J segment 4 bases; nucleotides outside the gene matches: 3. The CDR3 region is CASSSLAGYNEQFF. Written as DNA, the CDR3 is TGTGCCAGCAGCTCATTAGCGGGGTACAATGAGCAGTTCTTC.

The CDR3 coding sequence is TGTGCTAGTGGTCCCCTCGGGACAGCCTACGAGCAGTACTTC. Protein sequence: CASGPLGTAYEQYF. This rearrangement joins TRBV12-5 to TRBJ2-7, with 7 positions matching TRBD1. Germline values: CDR1 LGHNT, CDR2 FRNRAP. The CDR3 runs 14 residues. The junction had 6 bases not matched to a gene; V was cut back by 5 bases and J by 2 bases.

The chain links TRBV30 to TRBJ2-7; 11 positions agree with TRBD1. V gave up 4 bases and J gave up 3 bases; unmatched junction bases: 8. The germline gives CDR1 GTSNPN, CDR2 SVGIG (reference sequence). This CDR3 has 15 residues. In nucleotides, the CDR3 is TGTGCCTGGAAGTATGGGACAGGGGGTTTCTACGAGCAGTACTTC. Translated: CAWKYGTGGFYEQYF.

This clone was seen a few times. This CDR3 reads CAIGQGGGYTF. Written as DNA, the CDR3 is TGTGCCATCGGGCAGGGGGGCGGCTACACCTTC. The chain joins TRBV10-3 to TRBJ1-2; 7 bases are a match to TRBD1. CDR3 size: 11 residues. Germline V gene lookup returns CDR1 ENHRY and CDR2 SYGVKD. V lost 8 bases to trimming and J lost 8 bases; unmatched junction nucleotides: 5.

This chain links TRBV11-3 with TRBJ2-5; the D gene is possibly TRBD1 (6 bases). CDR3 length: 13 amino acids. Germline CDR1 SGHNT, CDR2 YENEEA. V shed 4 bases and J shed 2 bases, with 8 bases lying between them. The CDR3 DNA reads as TGTGCCAGCAGCTACGGACAGCAAGAGACCCAGTACTTC. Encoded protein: CASSYGQQETQYF.